This section outlines one T cell receptor beta chain sequence together with its context. Its antigen is undetermined. The authors reverse transcribed all of the isolated RNA, so sequencing captured expressed TCRB transcripts. A few million reads, on average, came from each naive, central memory and regulatory T cell sample. Sequencing was performed with immunoSEQ multiplex PCR; in TCRdb, only in-frame clones are kept and a portion is missing. This sample has 860,000 or so clones, with 17% found just once. This specimen comes from a study of beta chain features in type 1 diabetes. In the study overall: Comparable age, gender and cell yields were observed in patients relative to healthy donors.

CDR3 length: 15 residues. V lost 5 bases and J lost 0; bases outside the gene matches: 2. Germline V gene data show CDR1 as LNHDA and CDR2 as SQIVND (reference sequence). Broader study findings: Researchers report that Type 1 diabetes patients had moderately but significantly shorter TCRB CDR3s across all four CD4+ subsets.

The TCR comes from a woman in her late teens or twenties in good health. The chain links TRBV19 to TRBJ1-1, with TRBD1 matching over 11 bases. The sequencing sample was made of naive CD4+ T cells from blood. The CDR3 here is CASSRTGGMNTEAFF. As DNA, the CDR3 is TGTGCCAGTAGTCGGACAGGGGGCATGAACACTGAAGCTTTCTTT.